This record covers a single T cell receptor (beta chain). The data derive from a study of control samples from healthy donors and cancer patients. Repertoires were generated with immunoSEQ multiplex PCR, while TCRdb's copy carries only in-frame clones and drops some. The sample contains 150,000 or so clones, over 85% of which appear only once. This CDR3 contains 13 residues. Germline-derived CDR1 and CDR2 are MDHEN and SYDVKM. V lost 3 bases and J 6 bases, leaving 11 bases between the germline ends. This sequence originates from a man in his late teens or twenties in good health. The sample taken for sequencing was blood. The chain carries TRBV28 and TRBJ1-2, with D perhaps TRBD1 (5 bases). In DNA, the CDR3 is TGTGCCAGCAGTTTTGGGACCCAGGATGGCTACACCTTC. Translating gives CASSFGTQDGYTF.